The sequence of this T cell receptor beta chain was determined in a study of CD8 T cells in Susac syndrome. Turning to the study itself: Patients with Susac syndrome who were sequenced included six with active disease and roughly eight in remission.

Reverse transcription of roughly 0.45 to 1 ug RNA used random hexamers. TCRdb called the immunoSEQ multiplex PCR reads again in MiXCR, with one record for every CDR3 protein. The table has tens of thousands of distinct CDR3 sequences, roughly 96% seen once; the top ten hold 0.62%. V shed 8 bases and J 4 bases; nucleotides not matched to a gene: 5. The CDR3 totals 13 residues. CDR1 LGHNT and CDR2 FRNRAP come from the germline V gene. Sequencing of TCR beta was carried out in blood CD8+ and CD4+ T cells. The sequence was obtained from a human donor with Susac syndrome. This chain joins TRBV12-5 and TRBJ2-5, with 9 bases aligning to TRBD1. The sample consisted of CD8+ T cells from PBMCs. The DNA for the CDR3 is TGTGCTAGTTTACAGGGGGCTTCAGAGACCCAGTACTTC. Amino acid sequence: CASLQGASETQYF.